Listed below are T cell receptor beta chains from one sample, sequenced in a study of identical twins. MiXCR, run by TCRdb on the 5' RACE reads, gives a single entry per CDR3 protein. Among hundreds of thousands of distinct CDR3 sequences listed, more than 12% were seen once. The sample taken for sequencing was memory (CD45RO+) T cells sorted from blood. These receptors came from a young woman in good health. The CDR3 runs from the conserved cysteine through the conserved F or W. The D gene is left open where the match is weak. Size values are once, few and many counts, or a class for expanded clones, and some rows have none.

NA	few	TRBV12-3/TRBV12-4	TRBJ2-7	TGTGCCAGCAGAAAGGGCCTAGAGCCGGGCGAGCAGTACTTC	CASRKGLEPGEQYF
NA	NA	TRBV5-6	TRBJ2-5	TGTGCCAGCAGCTCCGGGACACGTTCGGGGACCCAGTACTTC	CASSSGTRSGTQYF
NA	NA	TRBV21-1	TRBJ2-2	TGTGCCAGCAGCACTCGACAGGTGAAGAACACCGGGGAGCTGTTTTTT	CASSTRQVKNTGELFF
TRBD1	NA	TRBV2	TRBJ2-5	TGTGCCAGCTACCGGGACAGAGGGCAGGAGACCCAGTACTTC	CASYRDRGQETQYF
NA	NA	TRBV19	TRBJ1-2	TGTGCCAGTACTGGGACGGTATATGGCTACACCTTC	CASTGTVYGYTF
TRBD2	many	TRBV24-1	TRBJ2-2	TGTGCCACCAGTGATAATAGCGGGAGAGAGTTCACCGGGGAGCTGTTTTTT	CATSDNSGREFTGELFF
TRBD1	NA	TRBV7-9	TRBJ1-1	TGTGCCAGCAGCCGAGGACAGGGGGGACAGAACACTGAAGCTTTCTTT	CASSRGQGGQNTEAFF
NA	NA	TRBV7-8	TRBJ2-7	TGTGCCAGCAGCTTATCAGCGGTTGGCTCATCCTACGAGCAGTACTTC	CASSLSAVGSSYEQYF
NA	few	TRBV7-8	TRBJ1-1	TGTGCCAGCAGCATAACAATGAACACTGAAGCTTTCTTT	CASSITMNTEAFF
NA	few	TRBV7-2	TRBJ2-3	TGTGCCAGCAGAGAGGCAGATACGCAGTATTTT	CASREADTQYF
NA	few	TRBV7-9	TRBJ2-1	TGTGCCAGCAGCTTAGCGCCTGGACATGCCGGAAATGAGCAGTTCTTC	CASSLAPGHAGNEQFF
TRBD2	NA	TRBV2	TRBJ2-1	TGTGCCAGCAGGCAGACTAGCGGGAGCTACAATGAGCAGTTCTTC	CASRQTSGSYNEQFF
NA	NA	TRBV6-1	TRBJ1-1	TGTGCCAGCAGTGAAGCGCTAACAGGGCACGCTTTCTTT	CASSEALTGHAFF
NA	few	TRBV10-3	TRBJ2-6	TGTGCCATCAGTGAGTCCCGCAGCCCCGGGGCCAACGTCCTGACTTTC	CAISESRSPGANVLTF
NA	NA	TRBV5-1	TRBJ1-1	TGCGCCAGCAGCTTGGTTTCGGCTGAAGGCGGATCTTTCTTT	CASSLVSAEGGSFF
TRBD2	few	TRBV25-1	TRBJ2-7	TGTGCCAGCAGAGATAGCGGGGGGGCCCACGAGCAGTACTTC	CASRDSGGAHEQYF
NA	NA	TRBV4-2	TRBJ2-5	TGTGCCAGCAGTACCGGAGAGACCCAGTACTTC	CASSTGETQYF
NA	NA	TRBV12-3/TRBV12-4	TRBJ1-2	TGTGCCAGCAGCCCCGGGCCCTCCGATATCTATGGCTACACCTTC	CASSPGPSDIYGYTF
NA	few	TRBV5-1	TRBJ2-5	TGCGCCAGCAGCTTGTTCATTCAAGAGACCCAGTACTTC	CASSLFIQETQYF
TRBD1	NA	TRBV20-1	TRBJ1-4	TGCAGTGCGCCTCCACAGGGGGGGGAAAAACTGTTTTTT	CSAPPQGGEKLFF
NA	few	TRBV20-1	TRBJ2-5	TGCAGTGCAACTGACCCGAAAGAGACCCAGTACTTC	CSATDPKETQYF
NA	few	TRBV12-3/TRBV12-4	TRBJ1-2	TGTGCCAGCAGTTTAGGACCAGGAAACTATGGCTACACCTTC	CASSLGPGNYGYTF
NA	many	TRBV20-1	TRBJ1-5	TGCAGTGCTAGAGATCCCGAGGCGGGCCTGCCCCAGCATTTT	CSARDPEAGLPQHF
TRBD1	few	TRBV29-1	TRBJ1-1	TGCAGCGTCACCACTGGGACAGGCGGATCAGAAGCTTTCTTT	CSVTTGTGGSEAFF
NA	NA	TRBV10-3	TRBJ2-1	TGTGCCATCAGTGAGTCGTGGGGAGTGAGGTCCTACAATGAGCAGTTCTTC	CAISESWGVRSYNEQFF
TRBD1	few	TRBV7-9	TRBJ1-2	TGTGCCAGCACCTGGGACAGAAACTATGGCTACACCTTC	CASTWDRNYGYTF
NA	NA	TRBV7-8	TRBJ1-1	TGTGCCAGCAGCTTAGATCCAGATATTTACACTGAAGCTTTCTTT	CASSLDPDIYTEAFF
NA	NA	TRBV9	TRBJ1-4	TGTGCCAGCAGTGCCGGGGTTAATGAAAAACTGTTTTTT	CASSAGVNEKLFF
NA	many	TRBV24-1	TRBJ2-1	TGTGCCACCAGTGATTTGAGTTGTTGGGACACGTACAATGAGCAGTTCTTC	CATSDLSCWDTYNEQFF